This T cell receptor beta chain emerged from a study of blood T cells in healthy people across ages. Study findings and constraints: With naive T cell percentage, TCR beta diversity showed a strong correlation.

Each donor was a healthy Caucasian individual from Russia, aged about 6 to 95. Regarding this clonotype: The antigen remains unidentified.

Primers used in a second PCR of about 7 to 12 cycles were a sample-barcoded 5' primer and a J-beta primer mix. Using its own MiXCR run on the 5' RACE reads, TCRdb lists one record per CDR3 protein. Here the sample spans about a million distinct CDR3 sequences, roughly 50% being singletons. This CDR3 is built from 14 residues. The V gene lost 6 bases and the J gene lost 0 bases, with 11 bases spanning the gap. J is TRBJ2-5 and V is TRBV12-3 or TRBV12-4; no clear D. The clonotype comes from a woman aged 55 to 70 in good health. The sample taken for sequencing was blood. The CDR3 is CASSIGPDQETQYF. The CDR3 nucleotides read TGTGCCAGCAGCATCGGGCCTGACCAAGAGACCCAGTACTTC.